The 32 T cell receptor beta chains in this list originate from one sample, sequenced in a study of blood T cell repertoires in COVID-19 (dated by TCRdb to 2018 to 2020). Library preparation employed the immunoSEQ multiplex PCR assay. TCRdb took over this immuneACCESS table, retaining in-frame rearrangements with V and J assigned. Such tables are incomplete; in checked studies, under half of the missing clones stem from an unresolved V gene, and the remainder is unexplained. This sample comprises approximately 100,000 clones, approximately 79% of them detected only once. 20% to 25% of the sample is held by the ten biggest clonotypes. Sequencing was carried out using peripheral blood. These receptors originate from a man in his 70s with active or convalescent COVID-19.

The J gene is TRBJ2-7, the V gene TRBV28; possible D gene TRBD2, 5 bases. The CDR3 loop spans 13 amino acids. V dropped 5 bases and J dropped 2 bases, with 10 bases sitting between them. Looked up from germline, CDR1 is MDHEN and CDR2 is SYDVKM. This chain's CDR3 is CASSDLGTYEQYF. The CDR3 region has the DNA TGTGCCAGCAGTGACCTCGGGACCTACGAGCAGTACTTC. Using reference TRBV28 and TRBJ2-7 for the parts outside the CDR3, the full variable domain is DVKVTQSSRYLVKRTGEKVFLECVQDMDHENMFWYRQDPGLGLRLIYFSYDVKMKEKGDIPEGYSVSREKKERFSLILESASTNQTSMYLCASSDLGTYEQYFGPGTRLTVT.

V gene TRBV11-3 combines with J gene TRBJ2-3; weak D call: TRBD1 (5 bases). Germline-derived CDR1 and CDR2 are SGHNT and YENEEA. Trimming left V 5 bases short and J 6 bases short, with 12 bases between. The CDR3 has 13 amino acids. Here the CDR3 DNA reads TGTGCCAGCAGCCTGACAGTTGGGGATACGCAGTATTTT. Its translation is CASSLTVGDTQYF.

J is TRBJ1-1 and V is TRBV5-5; D gene uncertain. CDR3 length equals 14 residues. Trimming cost V 1 base and J 1 base, with 8 bases left between them. Germline-derived CDR1 and CDR2 are SGHKS and YYEKEE (reference sequence). CDR3 protein: CASSLLVGNTEAFF. CDR3 bases: TGTGCCAGCAGCTTGTTGGTCGGGAACACTGAAGCTTTCTTT.

V gene TRBV2 combines with J gene TRBJ2-3, with 14 bases aligning to TRBD2. The germline V gene has CDR1 SNHLY and CDR2 FYNNEI. This CDR3 has 15 amino acids. V shed 2 bases and J 6 bases; nucleotides not matched to a gene: 1. The CDR3 sequence: CASSERTSGRDTQYF. The CDR3 DNA is TGTGCCAGCAGTGAACGGACTAGCGGGAGGGATACGCAGTATTTT.

This clone was seen only a few times. The V call is TRBV19, the J call TRBJ2-3; 8 nucleotides line up with TRBD1. The CDR3 loop spans 15 amino acids. Losses at the gene ends were 1 base for V and 3 bases for J; bases not matched to a gene: 3. Germline loops: CDR1 LNHDA, CDR2 SQIVND (reference sequence). The CDR3 reads CASSIGRGHTDTQYF. CDR3 DNA sequence: TGTGCCAGTAGTATAGGCAGGGGGCATACAGATACGCAGTATTTT.

This chain joins TRBV1 and TRBJ1-3. TRBV1 is tagged as a pseudogene. The length of the CDR3 is 16 residues. CDR3 amino acids: CTSSNSVRDSGNTIYF. CDR3 nucleotides: TGCACCAGCAGTAACTCCGTCCGGGACTCTGGAAACACCATATATTTT.

V is TRBV28 and J is TRBJ1-4, with a possible D match to TRBD1 (5 bases). Trimming pared 6 bases from V and 5 bases from J, leaving 13 bases between. CDR1 is MDHEN, CDR2 SYDVKM, per germline. CDR3 length: 14 amino acids. The CDR3 loop reads CASSHRQSNEKLFF. The CDR3 bases are TGTGCCAGCAGCCATAGACAGAGCAATGAAAAACTGTTTTTT.

This chain joins TRBV27 and TRBJ2-2; a possible D gene is TRBD2 (6 bases). Trimming stripped 6 bases from V and 5 bases from J, with 13 bases between. The CDR3 consists of 14 residues. The germline gives CDR1 MNHEY, CDR2 SMNVEV (reference sequence). For the CDR3, the DNA is TGTGCCAGCAGCGTATCGGGGGTTACCGGGGAGCTGTTTTTT. Protein: CASSVSGVTGELFF.

This clone is a singleton in its sample. This chain's CDR3 is CASSMVQGPTNYGYTF. The CDR3 nucleotides are TGTGCCAGTAGTATGGTACAGGGGCCCACTAACTATGGCTACACCTTC. The V and J genes are TRBV19 and TRBJ1-2, with 7 bases aligning to TRBD1. Germline V gene sequence: CDR1 LNHDA, CDR2 SQIVND (reference sequence). The trim removed 3 bases at V and 0 bases at J, leaving 7 bases unmatched. There are 16 residues in the CDR3.

The chain recombines TRBV27 with TRBJ2-1; a weak D match, TRBD2 (5 bases). The ends were cut back, 8 bases at V and 1 base at J, with 9 bases in the middle. Germline CDR1 MNHEY, CDR2 SMNVEV (reference sequence). The CDR3 length is 13 residues. The CDR3 DNA reads TGTGCCAGCCGGGAACCATCCTACAATGAGCAGTTCTTC. Translated: CASREPSYNEQFF.

The genes are TRBV7-3 and TRBJ2-2; D not certain. The germline V and J ends were trimmed by 3 bases and 0 bases, with 11 bases remaining between them. This CDR3 contains 16 residues. Germline CDR1 is SGHTA and CDR2 is FQGTGA. CDR3 sequence: CASSFSGSANTGELFF. CDR3 nucleotide sequence: TGTGCCAGCAGCTTCTCCGGGTCTGCGAACACCGGGGAGCTGTTTTTT.

This clone was detected only a few times. The V call is TRBV13, the J call TRBJ1-1, with 8 bases that match TRBD1. Germline V CDR1 and CDR2: PRHDT, FYEKMQ (reference sequence). The length of the CDR3 is 17 residues. V gave up 5 bases and J gave up 0 bases; unmatched junction bases: 11. The CDR3 nucleotides are TGTGCCAGCAGCCCCGGGACAGGTCGCCTTATGAACACTGAAGCTTTCTTT. Its translation: CASSPGTGRLMNTEAFF. The variable domain in full, with the rest retrieved from reference TRBV13 and TRBJ1-1, is AAGVIQSPRHLIKEKRETATLKCYPIPRHDTVYWYQQGPGQDPQFLISFYEKMQSDKGSIPDRFSAQQFSDYHSELNMSSLELGDSALYFCASSPGTGRLMNTEAFFGQGTRLTVV.

The J gene is TRBJ2-7, the V gene TRBV6-5; D may be TRBD1 (5 bases). V shed 7 bases and J shed 3 bases, with 19 bases lying between them. This CDR3 is built from 15 residues. Germline V gives CDR1 MNHEY, CDR2 SVGAGI. The CDR3 DNA reads as TGTGCCAGCATTGGGTTTCAGGGCGTTAGCTACGAGCAGTACTTC. Translation: CASIGFQGVSYEQYF.

The chain carries TRBV5-1 and TRBJ1-4; maybe TRBD1 (6 bases). This CDR3 comprises 15 residues. Germline CDR1 reads SGHRS; CDR2 reads YFSETQ. Trimming left V 0 bases short and J 2 bases short, with 8 bases between. The CDR3 loop reads CASSLDRATNEKLFF. DNA for the CDR3: TGCGCCAGCAGCTTGGACAGGGCGACTAATGAAAAACTGTTTTTT.

The chain uses TRBV5-1 and TRBJ2-1, with D possibly TRBD2 on 7 matching bases. Germline V gives CDR1 SGHRS, CDR2 YFSETQ. Trimming removed 2 bases from V and 4 bases from J, with 13 bases in between. The CDR3 covers 15 residues. This chain's CDR3 is CASSLGGGQYNEQFF. As DNA, the CDR3 is TGCGCCAGCAGCTTAGGGGGAGGGCAGTACAATGAGCAGTTCTTC.

The chain has TRBV6-5 and TRBJ2-7; 8 bases are shared with TRBD1. This CDR3 region has 13 residues. Germline V gene sequence: CDR1 MNHEY, CDR2 SVGAGI. After removal of 6 bases from V and 4 bases from J, the junction contained 5 bases not matched to a gene. The chain's CDR3 is CASSRDRSYEQYF. In DNA, the CDR3 is TGTGCCAGCAGCCGGGACAGGTCATACGAGCAGTACTTC.

This clone occurred a few times. V is TRBV19 and J is TRBJ2-7; weak D call: TRBD1 (6 bases). The CDR3 is 14 residues long. In germline, CDR1 is LNHDA, CDR2 SQIVND (reference sequence). V was pared by 4 bases and J by 4 bases, with 14 bases between. Here the CDR3 reads CASSSLVGAYEQYF. The CDR3 coding sequence is TGTGCCAGTAGTAGCCTAGTGGGGGCTTACGAGCAGTACTTC.

The genes are TRBV5-1 and TRBJ2-3, with 7 bases aligning to TRBD1. CDR3 length equals 15 residues. After removal of 2 bases from V and 1 base from J, the junction contained 4 bases not matched to a gene. Looked up from germline, CDR1 is SGHRS and CDR2 is YFSETQ. CDR3 sequence: CASSFTGDGTDTQYF. The CDR3 region has the DNA TGCGCCAGCAGCTTCACAGGGGATGGCACAGATACGCAGTATTTT.

The gene calls are TRBV6-5 and TRBJ1-2; maybe TRBD1 (5 bases). V shed 10 bases and J shed 8 bases, with 26 bases lying between them. This CDR3 is 15 amino acids long. Germline loops: CDR1 MNHEY, CDR2 SVGAGI. The CDR3 reads CATEDSQFPLRGYTF. In DNA form, the CDR3 reads TGTGCCACCGAAGACAGCCAGTTCCCCTTGAGGGGCTACACCTTC.

The chain links TRBV29-1 to TRBJ1-3; D ambiguous. The CDR3 is made up of 11 amino acids. V dropped 4 bases and J dropped 4 bases, with 5 bases sitting between them. Germline CDR1 is SQVTM and CDR2 is ANQGSEA. The CDR3 DNA is TGCAGCGTTGGTCGGGGAAACACCATATATTTT. Its protein is CSVGRGNTIYF.

The rearrangement joins TRBV7-3 to TRBJ2-7; no firm D call. Germline CDR1 is SGHTA and CDR2 is FQGTGA. V was clipped by 1 base and J by 3 bases, with 7 bases between them. This CDR3 is 13 amino acids long. In nucleotides, the CDR3 is TGTGCCAGCAGCTTAAATCGCGACTACGAGCAGTACTTC. The encoded protein is CASSLNRDYEQYF.

The chain joins TRBV27 to TRBJ1-2; 7 bases agree with TRBD1. CDR3 length: 15 amino acids. J gave up 8 bases and V 7 bases, and 16 bases lay outside the gene matches. From germline, CDR1 is MNHEY and CDR2 SMNVEV (reference sequence). The chain's CDR3 is CASIIVRGGIWGYTF. Here the CDR3 DNA reads TGTGCCAGCATTATAGTGAGAGGGGGCATCTGGGGCTACACCTTC.

The chain combines TRBV6-6 with TRBJ2-5; no reliable D call. Germline loops: CDR1 MNHNY, CDR2 SVGAGI (reference sequence). V was clipped by 2 bases and J by 4 bases, with 8 bases between them. This CDR3 region has 13 residues. The CDR3 DNA reads TGTGCCAGCAGTTACGAGAGAGGAGAGACCCAGTACTTC. It is translated as CASSYERGETQYF.

This chain uses TRBV21-1 with TRBJ2-7; the table's TRBD1 call for D was not verified on the DNA. TRBV21-1 is deemed a pseudogene. This CDR3 region has 14 residues. The CDR3 reads CASSKDPGIYEQYF. CDR3 sequence (DNA): TGTGCCAGCAGCAAAGACCCAGGGATATACGAGCAGTACTTC.

The chain combines TRBV6-5 with TRBJ2-1; unclear D gene. The germline V gene encodes CDR1 MNHEY and CDR2 SVGAGI. Trimming left V 6 bases short and J 7 bases short, with 10 bases between. The CDR3 is 12 residues long. The CDR3 region is CASRTILNEQFF. CDR3 nucleotides: TGTGCCAGCAGAACCATCCTAAATGAGCAGTTCTTC.

This clone was observed a few times. This chain connects TRBV2 to TRBJ1-4, with 9 nucleotides matching TRBD1. This CDR3 spans 15 amino acids. The ends lost 4 bases at V and 6 bases at J; junction bases unmatched: 6. Germline CDR1 SNHLY, CDR2 FYNNEI. CDR3 coding DNA: TGTGCCAGCAGTGTTTGGGACAGGGAAGATGAAAAACTGTTTTTT. Protein sequence: CASSVWDREDEKLFF.

V gene TRBV6-6 combines with J gene TRBJ2-7, with D possibly TRBD1 on 6 matching bases. The CDR3 is 12 amino acids. Germline-derived CDR1 and CDR2 are MNHNY and SVGAGI (reference sequence). The V and J ends lost 5 bases and 3 bases respectively, with 8 bases between them. CDR3 loop: CASSKDSYEQYF. In DNA, the CDR3 is TGTGCCAGCAGTAAGGACAGCTACGAGCAGTACTTC.

This chain links TRBV30 with TRBJ1-5; TRBD1 aligns across 10 bases. The trim removed 2 bases at V and 6 bases at J, leaving 7 bases unmatched. The CDR3 contains 15 residues. Germline CDR1 is GTSNPN and CDR2 is SVGIG (reference sequence). CDR3 protein: CAWSSGTGVIQPQHF. The CDR3 DNA is TGTGCCTGGAGTTCCGGGACAGGGGTCATTCAGCCCCAGCATTTT.

The sample holds a few counts of this clone. Other DNA sequences within the sample encode an identical CDR3. The J gene is TRBJ2-1, the V gene TRBV9; D is unclear. Germline V CDR1 and CDR2: SGDLS, YYNGEE. Trimming left V 0 bases short and J 1 base short, with 8 bases between. CDR3 length: 15 residues. The chain's CDR3 is CASSVGGPSYNEQFF. CDR3 in DNA: TGTGCCAGCAGCGTAGGAGGCCCGTCCTACAATGAGCAGTTCTTC.

The chain carries TRBV28 and TRBJ2-5; D is unclear. Germline CDR1 MDHEN, CDR2 SYDVKM. Trimming pared 6 bases from V and 5 bases from J, leaving 13 bases between. This CDR3 has 13 residues. The CDR3 nucleotides read TGTGCCAGCAGGCATCAAGCAGGCGAGACCCAGTACTTC. As protein: CASRHQAGETQYF. The variable domain in full, completed from reference TRBV28 and TRBJ2-5, reads DVKVTQSSRYLVKRTGEKVFLECVQDMDHENMFWYRQDPGLGLRLIYFSYDVKMKEKGDIPEGYSVSREKKERFSLILESASTNQTSMYLCASRHQAGETQYFGPGTRLLVL.

This clone appeared once. This chain uses TRBV11-2 with TRBJ2-5; 8 nucleotides align to TRBD2. There are 14 residues in the CDR3. After removal of 4 bases from V and 1 base from J, the junction contained 2 bases not matched to a gene. Germline lookup yields CDR1 SGHAT and CDR2 FQNNGV. The CDR3 protein is CASSYGGVQETQYF. The CDR3 nucleotides are TGTGCCAGCAGCTACGGGGGGGTCCAAGAGACCCAGTACTTC.

This clone was seen a handful of times. The chain uses TRBV28 and TRBJ2-7, with TRBD1 matching 9 bases. The germline V gene encodes CDR1 MDHEN and CDR2 SYDVKM. After removal of 5 bases from V and 2 bases from J, the junction contained 7 bases not matched to a gene. The CDR3 contains 15 residues. CDR3 sequence reads: CASSPPDRGTYEQYF. CDR3 in DNA: TGTGCCAGCAGTCCCCCGGACAGGGGCACCTACGAGCAGTACTTC.